Listed here are 4 T cell receptor beta chains from one sample, sequenced in a study of tumor-infiltrating lymphocytes in oesophageal squamous cell carcinoma. Via MiXCR, TCRdb re-called the PCR reads, giving one row per CDR3 protein. The sample lists fewer than 15,000 distinct CDR3 sequences, roughly 51% seen once, with around 35% in the top ten. Sequencing was carried out using esophageal tumor tissue. The receptors were sampled from a male donor with esophageal squamous cell carcinoma.

This clonotype appeared a few times. The chain has TRBV7-3 and TRBJ2-5; a weak D match, TRBD1 (6 bases). CDR1 and CDR2 from the germline V gene are SGHTA and FQGTGA. The germline V and J ends were trimmed by 2 bases and 4 bases, with 8 bases remaining between them. CDR3 length equals 13 residues. CDR3 protein: CASSLQGSETQYF. CDR3 bases: TGTGCCAGCAGCTTACAGGGGTCAGAGACCCAGTACTTC.

V usage is TRBV6-6 and J usage is TRBJ2-1, with D possibly TRBD2 on 6 matching bases. The better agreement between TRBJ2-5 and the DNA end casts doubt on the J call. Germline CDR1 MNHNY, CDR2 SVGAGI (reference sequence). The CDR3 consists of 14 residues. The CDR3 nucleotides read TGTGCCACCCAGCTGGGGGGTTCCCAAGAGACCCAGTACTTC. This codes for CATQLGGSQETQYF.

In its sample, this clonotype was seen many times. This chain's CDR3 is CASSLTAGNEQFF. CDR3 DNA: TGTGCCAGCAGCTTAACTGCCGGTAATGAGCAGTTCTTC. The V call is TRBV7-3, the J call TRBJ2-1; D ambiguous. The CDR3 loop spans 13 amino acids. Germline loops: CDR1 SGHTA, CDR2 FQGTGA. V was pared by 0 bases and J by 7 bases, with 7 bases between.

This clonotype was seen many times. The chain uses TRBV24-1 and TRBJ2-5; D unresolved. The CDR3 sequence is 12 residues long. Germline-derived CDR1 and CDR2 are KGHDR and SFDVKD. Trimming left V 9 bases short and J 11 bases short, with 18 bases between. The CDR3 here is CATSEAYNEQYF. Here the CDR3 DNA reads TGTGCCACCTCAGAGGCCTACAATGAGCAGTACTTC.